This T cell receptor beta chain was sequenced for a study of PD-L1 blockade in urothelial cancer. Overall study: Male sex and bladder-origin urothelial cancer characterized about 90% of the 29 patients.

The ends were cut back, 3 bases at V and 3 bases at J, with 12 bases in the middle. Per germline, CDR1 SGDLS and CDR2 YYNGEE. The CDR3 contains 14 residues. Assay used: immunoSEQ multiplex PCR; TCRdb lists only in-frame clones, some missing. The sample lists about 82,000 clones, approximately 86% seen once, with under 6% in the top ten. This receptor was obtained from a woman in her 70s with urothelial cancer. Specimen: PBMCs, collected around atezolizumab (anti-PD-L1) treatment. The V call is TRBV9, the J call TRBJ1-1; D gene uncertain. CDR3: CASSGTEAYTEAFF. The DNA of the CDR3 is TGTGCCAGCAGCGGCACTGAGGCTTACACTGAAGCTTTCTTT.